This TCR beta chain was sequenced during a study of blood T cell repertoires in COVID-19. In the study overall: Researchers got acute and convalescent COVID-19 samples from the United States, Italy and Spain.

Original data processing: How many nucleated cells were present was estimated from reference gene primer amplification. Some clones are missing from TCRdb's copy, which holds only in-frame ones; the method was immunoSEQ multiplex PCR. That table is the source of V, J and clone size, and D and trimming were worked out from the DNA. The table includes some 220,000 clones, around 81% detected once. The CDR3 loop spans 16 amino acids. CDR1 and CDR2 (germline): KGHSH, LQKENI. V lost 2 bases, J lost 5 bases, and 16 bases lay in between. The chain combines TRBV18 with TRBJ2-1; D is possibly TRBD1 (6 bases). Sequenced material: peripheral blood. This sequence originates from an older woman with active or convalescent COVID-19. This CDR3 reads CASSPFKGTQDNEQFF. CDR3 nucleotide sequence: TGTGCCAGCTCACCATTTAAAGGGACACAGGACAATGAGCAGTTCTTC.